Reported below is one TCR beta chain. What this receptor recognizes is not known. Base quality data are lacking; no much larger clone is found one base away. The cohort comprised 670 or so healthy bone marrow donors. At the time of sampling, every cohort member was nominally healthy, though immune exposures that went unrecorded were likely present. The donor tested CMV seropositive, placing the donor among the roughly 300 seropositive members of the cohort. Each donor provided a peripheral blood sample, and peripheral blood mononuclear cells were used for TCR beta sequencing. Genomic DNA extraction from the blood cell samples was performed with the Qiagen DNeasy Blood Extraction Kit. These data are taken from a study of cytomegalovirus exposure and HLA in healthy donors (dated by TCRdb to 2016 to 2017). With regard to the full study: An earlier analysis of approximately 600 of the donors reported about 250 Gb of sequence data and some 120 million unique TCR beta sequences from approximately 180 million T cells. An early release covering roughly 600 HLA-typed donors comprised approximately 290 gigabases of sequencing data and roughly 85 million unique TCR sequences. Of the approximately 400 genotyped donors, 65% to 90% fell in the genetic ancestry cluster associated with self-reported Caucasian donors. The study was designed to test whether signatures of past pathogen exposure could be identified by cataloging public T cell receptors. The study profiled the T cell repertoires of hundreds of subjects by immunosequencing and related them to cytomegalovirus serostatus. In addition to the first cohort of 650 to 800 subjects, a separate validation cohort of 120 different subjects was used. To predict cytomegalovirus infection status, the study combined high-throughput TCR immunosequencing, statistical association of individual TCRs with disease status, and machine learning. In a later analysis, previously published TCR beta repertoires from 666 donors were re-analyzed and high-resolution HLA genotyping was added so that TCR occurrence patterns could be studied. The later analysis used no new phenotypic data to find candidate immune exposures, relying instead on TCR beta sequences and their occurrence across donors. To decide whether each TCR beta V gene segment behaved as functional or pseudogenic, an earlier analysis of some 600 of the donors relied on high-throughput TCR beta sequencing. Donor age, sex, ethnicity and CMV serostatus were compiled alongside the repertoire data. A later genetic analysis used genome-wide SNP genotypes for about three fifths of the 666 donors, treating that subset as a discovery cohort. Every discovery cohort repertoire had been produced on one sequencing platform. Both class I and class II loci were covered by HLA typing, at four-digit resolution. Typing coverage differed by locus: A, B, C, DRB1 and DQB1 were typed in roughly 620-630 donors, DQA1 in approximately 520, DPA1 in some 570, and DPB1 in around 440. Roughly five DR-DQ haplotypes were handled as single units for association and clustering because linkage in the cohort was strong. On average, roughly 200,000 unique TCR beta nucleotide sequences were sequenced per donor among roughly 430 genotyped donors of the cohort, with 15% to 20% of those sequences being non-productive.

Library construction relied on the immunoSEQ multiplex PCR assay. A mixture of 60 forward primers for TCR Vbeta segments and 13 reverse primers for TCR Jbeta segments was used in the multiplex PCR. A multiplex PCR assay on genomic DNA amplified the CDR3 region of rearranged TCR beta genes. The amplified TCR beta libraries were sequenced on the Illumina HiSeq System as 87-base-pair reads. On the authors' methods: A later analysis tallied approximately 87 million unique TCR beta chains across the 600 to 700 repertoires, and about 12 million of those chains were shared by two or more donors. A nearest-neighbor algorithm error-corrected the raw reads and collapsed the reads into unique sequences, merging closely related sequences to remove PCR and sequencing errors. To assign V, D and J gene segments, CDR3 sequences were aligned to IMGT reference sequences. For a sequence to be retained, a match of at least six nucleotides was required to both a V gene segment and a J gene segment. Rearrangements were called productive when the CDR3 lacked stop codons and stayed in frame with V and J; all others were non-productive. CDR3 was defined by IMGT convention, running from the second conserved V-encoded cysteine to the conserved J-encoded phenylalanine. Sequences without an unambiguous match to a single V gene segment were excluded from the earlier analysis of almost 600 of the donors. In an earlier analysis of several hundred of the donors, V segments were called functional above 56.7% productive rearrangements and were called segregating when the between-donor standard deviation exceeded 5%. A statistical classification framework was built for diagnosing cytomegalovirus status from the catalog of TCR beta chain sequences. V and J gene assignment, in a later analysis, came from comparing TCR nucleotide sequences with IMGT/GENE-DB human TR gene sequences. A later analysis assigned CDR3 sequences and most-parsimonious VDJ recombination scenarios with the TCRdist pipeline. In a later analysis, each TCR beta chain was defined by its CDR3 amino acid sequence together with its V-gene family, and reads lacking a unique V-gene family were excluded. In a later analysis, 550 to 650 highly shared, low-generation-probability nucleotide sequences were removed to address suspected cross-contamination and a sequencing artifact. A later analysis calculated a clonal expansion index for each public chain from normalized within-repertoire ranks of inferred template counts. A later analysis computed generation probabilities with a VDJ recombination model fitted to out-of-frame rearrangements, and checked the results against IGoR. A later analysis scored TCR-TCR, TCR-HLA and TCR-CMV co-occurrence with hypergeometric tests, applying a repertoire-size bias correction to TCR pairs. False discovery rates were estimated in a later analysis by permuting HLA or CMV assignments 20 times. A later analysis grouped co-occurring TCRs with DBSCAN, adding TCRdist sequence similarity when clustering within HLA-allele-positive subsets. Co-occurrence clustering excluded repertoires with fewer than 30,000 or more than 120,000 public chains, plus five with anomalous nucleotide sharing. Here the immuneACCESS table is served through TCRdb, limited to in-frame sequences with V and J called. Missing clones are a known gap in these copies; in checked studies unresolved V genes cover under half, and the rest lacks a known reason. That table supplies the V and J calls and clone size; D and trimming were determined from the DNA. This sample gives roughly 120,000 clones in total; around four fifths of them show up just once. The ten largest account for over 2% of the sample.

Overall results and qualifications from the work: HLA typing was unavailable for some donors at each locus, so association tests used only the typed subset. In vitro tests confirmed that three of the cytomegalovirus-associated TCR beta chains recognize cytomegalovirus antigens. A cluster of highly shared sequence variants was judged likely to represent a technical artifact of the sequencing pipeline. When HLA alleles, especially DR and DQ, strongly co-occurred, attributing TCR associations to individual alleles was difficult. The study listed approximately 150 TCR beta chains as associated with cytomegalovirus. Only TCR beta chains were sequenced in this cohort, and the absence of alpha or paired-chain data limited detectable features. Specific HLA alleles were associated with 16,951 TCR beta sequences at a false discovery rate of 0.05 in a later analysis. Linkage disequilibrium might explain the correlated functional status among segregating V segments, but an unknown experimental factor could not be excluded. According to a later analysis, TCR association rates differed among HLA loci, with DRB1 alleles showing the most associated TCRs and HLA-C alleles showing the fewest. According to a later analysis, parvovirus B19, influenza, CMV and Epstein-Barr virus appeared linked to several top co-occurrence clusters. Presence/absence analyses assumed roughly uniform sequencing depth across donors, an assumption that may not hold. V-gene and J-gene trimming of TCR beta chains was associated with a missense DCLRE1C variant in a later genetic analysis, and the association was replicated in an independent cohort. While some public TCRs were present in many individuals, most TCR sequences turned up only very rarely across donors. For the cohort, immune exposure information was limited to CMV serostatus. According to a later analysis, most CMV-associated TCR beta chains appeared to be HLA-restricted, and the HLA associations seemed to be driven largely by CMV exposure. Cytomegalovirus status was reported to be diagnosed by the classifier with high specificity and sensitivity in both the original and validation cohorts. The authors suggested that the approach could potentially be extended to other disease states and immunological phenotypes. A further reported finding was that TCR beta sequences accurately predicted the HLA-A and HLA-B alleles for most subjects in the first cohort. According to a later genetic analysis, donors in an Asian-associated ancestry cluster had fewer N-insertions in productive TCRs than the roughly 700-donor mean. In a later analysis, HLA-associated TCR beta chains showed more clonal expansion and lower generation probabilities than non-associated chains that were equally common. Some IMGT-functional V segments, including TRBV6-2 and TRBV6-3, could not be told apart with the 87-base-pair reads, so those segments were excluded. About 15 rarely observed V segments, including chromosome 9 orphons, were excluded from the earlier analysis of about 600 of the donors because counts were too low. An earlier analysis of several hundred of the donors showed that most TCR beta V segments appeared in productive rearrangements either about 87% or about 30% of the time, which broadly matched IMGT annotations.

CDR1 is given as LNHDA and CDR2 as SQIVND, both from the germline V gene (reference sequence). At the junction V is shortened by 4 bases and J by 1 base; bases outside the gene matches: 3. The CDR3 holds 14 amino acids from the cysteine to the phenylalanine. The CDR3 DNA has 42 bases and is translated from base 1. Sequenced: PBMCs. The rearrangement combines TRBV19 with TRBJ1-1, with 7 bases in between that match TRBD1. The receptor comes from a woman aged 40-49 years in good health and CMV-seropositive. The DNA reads TGTGCCAGTAGTAACCACAGGGGGAACACTGAAGCTTTCTTT. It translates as CASSNHRGNTEAFF.